The 14 T cell receptor beta chains listed next were all sequenced from one sample in a study of read filtering for tumor transcriptome and immune sequencing. Molecular barcoded adaptors covering alpha/delta and beta/gamma chains were used on around 400 ng RNA. In TCRdb, the reads were re-called with MiXCR into one record per CDR3 protein. This table has approximately 57,000 distinct CDR3 sequences, about 12% appearing once. The sequencing sample was made of a population of CD138-negative cells sorted from bone marrow. The receptors were gathered from a donor at least 40 years old with multiple myeloma.

This clonotype was counted many times. The gene calls are TRBV7-2 and TRBJ2-5, with D maybe TRBD1 (5 bases). CDR1 and CDR2 from the germline V gene are SGHTA and FQGNSA. The CDR3 has 14 residues. The V end lost 1 base, the J end lost 4 bases, and 10 bases lay between the germline ends. This CDR3 reads CASSLDQGGETQYF. Here the CDR3 DNA reads TGTGCCAGCAGCTTAGATCAGGGTGGAGAGACCCAGTACTTC.

V usage is TRBV7-9 and J usage is TRBJ1-5; the match to TRBD1 covers 7 bases. The V and J ends lost 5 bases and 4 bases, in that order; junction bases with no gene match: 5. This CDR3 comprises 14 residues. Germline CDR1 SEHNR, CDR2 FQNEAQ (reference sequence). Written as DNA, the CDR3 is TGTGCCAGCAGCCCACGACAGGGAAATCAGCCCCAGCATTTT. Protein sequence: CASSPRQGNQPQHF.

The chain employs TRBV20-1 and TRBJ1-2; possibly TRBD1 for D (6 bases). The CDR3 has 13 amino acids. V gave up 4 bases and J gave up 4 bases, with 13 bases separating them. CDR1 is DFQATT, CDR2 SNEGSKA, per germline (reference sequence). CDR3 DNA sequence: TGCAGTGCTACCTCCGGGACAATCTATGGCTACACCTTC. It is translated as CSATSGTIYGYTF.

In this sample, this clonotype turned up many times. The rearrangement joins TRBV10-3 to TRBJ1-2; 7 bases align to TRBD1. This CDR3 is built from 13 residues. V lost 11 bases, J lost 5 bases, and 11 bases stayed unmatched. Germline-derived CDR1 and CDR2 are ENHRY and SYGVKD. CDR3 amino acids: CAFRTGLEYGYTF. The CDR3 DNA reads as TGTGCCTTCCGGACAGGTCTTGAGTATGGCTACACCTTC.

This clonotype was found many times. V usage is TRBV5-1 and J usage is TRBJ2-1; D perhaps matches TRBD2 (5 bases). V was trimmed by 3 bases and J by 8 bases, leaving 24 bases between them. This CDR3 region has 17 residues. Germline CDR1 SGHRS, CDR2 YFSETQ. CDR3: CASSSAGNMALGDEQFF. In DNA, the CDR3 is TGCGCCAGCAGCTCAGCCGGGAATATGGCATTAGGCGATGAGCAGTTCTTC.

This clonotype came up many times. The chain carries TRBV12-3 or TRBV12-4 and TRBJ2-3, with D unresolved. This CDR3 has 13 amino acids. V was pared by 2 bases and J by 4 bases, with 7 bases between. In DNA form, the CDR3 reads TGTGCCAGCAGTTTATCAAGGTCAGATACGCAGTATTTT. It specifies CASSLSRSDTQYF.

This clonotype was seen repeatedly, ten times or more. The V gene is TRBV7-9, the J gene TRBJ2-7; D may correspond to TRBD1 or TRBD2 (5 bases each). Trimming took 3 bases from V and 5 from J, leaving 17 bases between them. This CDR3 comprises 15 residues. CDR1 and CDR2 from the germline V gene are SEHNR and FQNEAQ (reference sequence). The CDR3 DNA follows: TGTGCCAGCAGCTTGTCACAGGCGGCCGGGGACGAGCAGTACTTC. Its protein is CASSLSQAAGDEQYF.

The chain joins TRBV11-2 to TRBJ2-7, with TRBD1 as a possible D gene (5 bases). The CDR3 is 13 residues long. In germline, CDR1 is SGHAT, CDR2 FQNNGV. V was cut by 5 bases and J by 6 bases, with 14 bases left in between. The CDR3 spells CASSDRYRPEQYF. DNA for the CDR3: TGTGCCAGCAGCGACCGCTACAGGCCCGAGCAGTACTTC.

This clonotype appeared many times. This chain connects TRBV11-1 to TRBJ2-7, with 14 bases that match TRBD2. The CDR3 totals 20 residues. Germline V CDR1 and CDR2: SGHAT, FQDESV (reference sequence). The V and J ends lost 2 bases and 6 bases, in that order; junction bases with no gene match: 18. The CDR3 is CASSLPTGTSGGLELTEQYF. CDR3 nucleotides: TGTGCCAGCAGCTTACCTACCGGGACTAGCGGGGGTCTCGAGCTCACCGAGCAGTACTTC.

This clonotype was recorded at least ten times. CDR3 residues: CATSGPRTGDNQPQHF. The CDR3 region has the DNA TGTGCCACCAGTGGTCCCCGAACAGGGGACAATCAGCCCCAGCATTTT. The chain recombines TRBV24-1 with TRBJ1-5; TRBD1 matches at 7 bases. Germline V CDR1 and CDR2: KGHDR, SFDVKD. The CDR3 contains 16 residues. The junction had 9 bases not matched to a gene; V was cut back by 5 bases and J by 3 bases.

CDR3 amino acids: CATKGQTIYEQYF. Written as DNA, the CDR3 is TGTGCCACCAAGGGACAGACAATATACGAGCAGTACTTC. The rearrangement uses TRBV6-6 and TRBJ2-7, with TRBD1 matching over 7 bases. CDR3 length: 13 amino acids. Germline V gene sequence: CDR1 MNHNY, CDR2 SVGAGI (reference sequence). J was trimmed by 4 bases and V by 10 bases; bases with no gene match: 10.

By share, this clonotype counts as medium-sized (0.01 to 0.1%). The V gene is TRBV20-1, the J gene TRBJ1-2, with 8 bases that match TRBD1. This CDR3 is built from 13 residues. The germline CDR1 and CDR2 sequences are DFQATT and SNEGSKA (reference sequence). CDR3 in amino acids: CSGFEGTGYGYTF. The CDR3 nucleotides read TGCAGCGGATTTGAAGGGACAGGCTATGGCTACACCTTC.

This clonotype occurred a few times. This sequence joins TRBV7-2 and TRBJ2-7; D is uncertain. Germline V gene lookup returns CDR1 SGHTA and CDR2 FQGNSA. V dropped 3 bases and J dropped 9 bases, with 18 bases sitting between them. The CDR3 consists of 14 residues. CDR3 sequence reads: CASSLGYLTFGQYF. CDR3 sequence (DNA): TGTGCCAGCAGCTTGGGGTACCTTACTTTCGGGCAGTACTTC.

In this sample, this clonotype turned up a few times. This may arise from a read error, as a much more abundant clone is one base away. The V gene is TRBV6-6, the J gene TRBJ2-1; D not resolved. The length of the CDR3 is 11 residues. CDR1 and CDR2 from the germline V gene are MNHNY and SVGAGI (reference sequence). CDR3 region: CASSSLNGQFF. In DNA, the CDR3 is TGTGCCAGCAGTTCCCTCAATGGGCAGTTCTTC.